This TCR beta chain originates from a study of T-cell memory formation after mild COVID-19. Study context: The study found TCR clusters largely donor specific.

With respect to this clonotype: Its antigen remains unknown.

TCRdb called the 5' RACE reads again in MiXCR, with one record for every CDR3 protein. The data hold 350,000 to 500,000 distinct CDR3 sequences, with about 25% observed a single time. The germline CDR1 and CDR2 sequences are DFQATT and SNEGSKA (reference sequence). The CDR3 sequence is 14 residues long. Trimming took off 6 bases at V and 4 bases at J, with 18 bases between the two ends. Study results and limitations: The authors left the SARS-CoV-2 specificity of second-wave clones peaking on day 37 unconfirmed.

Sequenced: PBMCs or a T cell subset sorted from them (not recorded which). This sequence joins TRBV20-1 and TRBJ2-5; D unresolved. The clonotype was recovered from an adult woman who had mild COVID-19 (a few samples of this study predate the infection). Cell type and time point are not known. As DNA, the CDR3 is TGCAGTGCCCCCGTCTCTAGAATACTAGAGACCCAGTACTTC. This encodes CSAPVSRILETQYF.